The next 19 T cell receptor beta chains were all read from a single sample in a study of blood T cell repertoires in COVID-19 (TCRdb year 2020). The library was made by the immunoSEQ multiplex PCR assay. Held by TCRdb, this immuneACCESS table contains in-frame sequences only and omits some clones. Under half of the omission traces to an unresolved V gene where checked; the cause of the rest is unknown. The sample table holds fewer than 400,000 clones, of which 87% were seen once. The ten largest make up 8% to 9% of the sample. The sequencing input was PBMCs or T cells enriched from blood (not recorded which). The receptors derive from a woman in her late teens or twenties who had recovered from COVID-19.

V is TRBV7-9 and J is TRBJ2-3, with TRBD2 matching 11 bases. Germline V gives CDR1 SEHNR, CDR2 FQNEAQ (reference sequence). The CDR3 consists of 17 residues. With V trimmed by 0 bases and J by 6 bases, 8 bases remained unmatched. The CDR3 loop reads CASSLASGRALWDTQYF. CDR3 sequence (DNA): TGTGCCAGCAGCTTAGCTAGCGGGAGGGCCTTGTGGGATACGCAGTATTTT.

The V call is TRBV5-1, the J call TRBJ2-7; D is possibly TRBD1 (5 bases). V was clipped by 0 bases and J by 6 bases, with 16 bases between them. The CDR3 is made up of 15 amino acids. Germline CDR1 and CDR2: SGHRS and YFSETQ. The CDR3 protein is CASSLVQGVGAEQYF. The CDR3 nucleotides read TGCGCCAGCAGCTTGGTTCAGGGTGTCGGCGCCGAGCAGTACTTC.

This clone was found once. The chain is built from TRBV6-2 or TRBV6-3 and TRBJ1-5, with D perhaps matching TRBD1 (6 bases). The germline CDR1 and CDR2 sequences are MNHEY and SVGEGT. The CDR3 length is 16 residues. V lost 5 bases to trimming and J lost 2 bases, with 16 bases between them. CDR3 region: CASSRPGGAGNQPQHF. Here the CDR3 DNA reads TGTGCCAGCAGTCGGCCCGGGGGGGCTGGCAATCAGCCCCAGCATTTT.

This chain uses TRBV28 with TRBJ1-2; TRBD1 aligns across 8 bases. Per the germline V gene, CDR1 is MDHEN and CDR2 is SYDVKM. Trimming cost V 6 bases and J 4 bases; bases outside gene matches: 7. The CDR3 contains 14 residues. The CDR3 bases are TGTGCCAGCAGCATTCCCGACAGGGGCTATGGCTACACCTTC. Encoded protein: CASSIPDRGYGYTF.

The V and J genes are TRBV4-1 and TRBJ2-7; tentative D call: TRBD2 (6 bases). The V and J ends lost 4 bases and 0 bases respectively, with 16 bases between them. The germline V gene encodes CDR1 MGHRA and CDR2 YSYEKL. The CDR3 is 16 residues long. CDR3 amino acids: CASSLSAGLSSYEQYF. The CDR3 region has the DNA TGCGCCAGCAGCCTGTCGGCGGGACTCTCCTCCTACGAGCAGTACTTC.

The genes are TRBV28 and TRBJ1-2; 8 nucleotides match TRBD1. There are 14 residues in the CDR3. CDR1 is MDHEN and CDR2 is SYDVKM in the germline V gene. After removal of 2 bases from V and 4 bases from J, the junction contained 3 bases not matched to a gene. This chain's CDR3 is CASSLHGQGYGYTF. CDR3 in DNA: TGTGCCAGCAGTTTACACGGACAGGGCTATGGCTACACCTTC.

The chain uses TRBV5-1 and TRBJ1-2; 8 bases match TRBD1. Trimming cost V 2 bases and J 4 bases; bases outside gene matches: 4. The CDR3 has 14 residues. Germline lookup yields CDR1 SGHRS and CDR2 YFSETQ. CDR3 region: CASSFTGGSYGYTF. In DNA form, the CDR3 reads TGCGCCAGCAGCTTCACAGGGGGAAGCTATGGCTACACCTTC. Filled out from reference TRBV5-1 and TRBJ1-2, the complete variable domain reads KAGVTQTPRYLIKTRGQQVTLSCSPISGHRSVSWYQQTPGQGLQFLFEYFSETQRNKGNFPGRFSGRQFSNSRSEMNVSTLELGDSALYLCASSFTGGSYGYTFGSGTRLTVV.

The chain links TRBV7-9 to TRBJ2-5; no clear D gene. CDR3 length: 15 residues. The V gene lost 6 bases and the J gene lost 7 bases, with 21 bases spanning the gap. Germline assignment: CDR1 SEHNR and CDR2 FQNEAQ (reference sequence). The CDR3 DNA reads as TGTGCCAGCAGATCGCCCTACCAAGTCTCTGGGACCCAGTACTTC. The encoded protein is CASRSPYQVSGTQYF.

The genes are TRBV27 and TRBJ2-7; no firm D call. CDR1 and CDR2 (germline): MNHEY, SMNVEV (reference sequence). This CDR3 comprises 16 residues. V shed 4 bases and J shed 3 bases, with 19 bases lying between them. The CDR3 protein is CASSSSPPGSLYEQYF. CDR3 nucleotides: TGTGCCAGCAGTTCATCCCCCCCGGGTTCACTCTACGAGCAGTACTTC.

The rearrangement joins TRBV28 to TRBJ1-2; 7 bases match TRBD1. Germline V gives CDR1 MDHEN, CDR2 SYDVKM. J was trimmed by 5 bases and V by 5 bases; bases with no gene match: 5. This CDR3 contains 13 residues. This CDR3 reads CASSDDRVYGYTF. Here the CDR3 DNA reads TGTGCCAGCAGTGACGACAGGGTGTATGGCTACACCTTC.

This clone has more than one count but fewer than ten. The V call is TRBV19, the J call TRBJ2-2; TRBD1 matches 7 bases. V dropped 9 bases and J dropped 1; count of bases not matched to a gene: 2. The CDR3 spans 13 residues. Germline V CDR1 and CDR2: LNHDA, SQIVND (reference sequence). The CDR3: CASRQGNTGELFF. The CDR3 nucleotides read TGTGCCAGCCGACAGGGGAACACCGGGGAGCTGTTTTTT.

V is TRBV5-1 and J is TRBJ1-2; D possibly corresponds to TRBD1 (5 bases). Germline-derived CDR1 and CDR2 are SGHRS and YFSETQ. V was shortened by 4 bases and J by 7 bases, with 17 bases between the two germline ends. This CDR3 has 14 residues. The CDR3 region is CASSPLGGQGGYTF. In nucleotides, the CDR3 is TGCGCCAGCAGCCCCCTGGGAGGGCAGGGTGGCTACACCTTC.

This chain uses TRBV28 with TRBJ2-2, with D tentatively TRBD1 (6 bases). Trimming removed 3 bases from V and 3 bases from J, with 14 bases in between. CDR1 and CDR2 (germline): MDHEN, SYDVKM. The CDR3 totals 16 residues. The CDR3 sequence: CASSFQGLGYTGELFF. The CDR3 region has the DNA TGTGCCAGCAGTTTCCAGGGGCTGGGGTACACCGGGGAGCTGTTTTTT.

The chain is built from TRBV9 and TRBJ2-5, with 11 bases that match TRBD2. V was clipped by 0 bases and J by 2 bases; unmatched bases: 6. The CDR3 is made up of 17 amino acids. Germline CDR1 reads SGDLS; CDR2 reads YYNGEE. This chain's CDR3 is CASSVGASGGPQETQYF. The CDR3 coding sequence is TGTGCCAGCAGCGTAGGCGCTAGCGGGGGGCCTCAAGAGACCCAGTACTTC.

The chain carries TRBV11-2 and TRBJ2-7; 9 bases line up with TRBD2. Trimming removed 2 bases from V and 4 bases from J; junction bases left unmatched: 6. Germline V gene lookup returns CDR1 SGHAT and CDR2 FQNNGV. The CDR3 consists of 15 residues. CDR3 bases: TGTGCCAGCAGCTTATCTAGCGGGGACAGATACGAGCAGTACTTC. This gives the protein CASSLSSGDRYEQYF.

The chain combines TRBV7-3 with TRBJ1-2; no clear D. The germline V gene has CDR1 SGHTA and CDR2 FQGTGA. The CDR3 loop spans 18 amino acids. Trimming shortened V by 5 bases and J by 4 bases, and 26 bases separated the two germline ends. Written as DNA, the CDR3 is TGTGCCAGCAGCCCCCATCCCCCATTCCCCCGACTGATCTATGGCTACACCTTC. Amino acids: CASSPHPPFPRLIYGYTF.

This clone appeared once. The genes are TRBV29-1 and TRBJ1-2; a weak D match, TRBD1 (5 bases). The V end was cut by 6 bases, the J end by 3 bases, with 11 bases between. The CDR3 spans 12 residues. The V gene's germline CDR1 is SQVTM and CDR2 ANQGSEA. The CDR3 here is CSVGGDDYGYTF. The CDR3, as DNA: TGCAGCGTGGGGGGGGACGACTATGGCTACACCTTC.

This chain links TRBV7-6 with TRBJ2-3; TRBD2 matches at 9 bases. Germline V gives CDR1 SGHVS, CDR2 FNYEAQ. The V segment lost 4 bases and the J segment 4 bases; nucleotides outside the gene matches: 9. The CDR3 covers 16 residues. The CDR3 region has the DNA TGTGCCAGCAGCTCGCAATCTAGCGGGATCCCAGATACGCAGTATTTT. Translation gives CASSSQSSGIPDTQYF.

This clone was recorded only once. This chain links TRBV2 with TRBJ2-7, with D possibly being TRBD1 (6 bases). In germline, CDR1 is SNHLY, CDR2 FYNNEI. V was shortened by 7 bases and J by 2 bases, with 9 bases between the two germline ends. The CDR3 runs 12 residues. The CDR3 spells CASKQGAYEQYF. The CDR3 region has the DNA TGTGCCAGCAAACAGGGAGCCTACGAGCAGTACTTC.